Each of the 31 T cell receptor beta chains below was sequenced from the same sample in a study of T cells in Graves' hyperthyroidism and ophthalmopathy (dated by TCRdb to between 2017 and 2020). Library generation was performed with multiplex PCR. Sequencer: Illumina HiSeq 2000. Amplification of TCR beta CDR3 regions was carried out from RNA transcripts. The TCR CDR3 was subjected to a first round of RT-PCR using the HTBI primer set and the Qiagen OneStep RT-PCR kit. Using fastp trimming at Q25 and MiXCR clonotype assembly, TCRdb reanalyzed the public sequencing data and kept in-frame beta chains. A single entry per CDR3 protein holds the most common genes and DNA from its merged rows. Counted in this sample were about 640,000 distinct CDR3 sequences; 20% to 25% of them appeared once. The ten most abundant clones make up roughly a third of the sample. Specimen: blood. The origin of the receptors is a man aged 25 to 40 with Graves' ophthalmopathy.

This clonotype was seen only a few times. This may be a read error, as it is one base from a much larger clone. This sequence joins TRBV3-1 and TRBJ2-5; no reliable D call. In germline, CDR1 is LGHDT, CDR2 YNNKEL (reference sequence). This CDR3 region has 13 residues. V was cut by 1 base and J by 8 bases, with 11 bases left in between. CDR3 in amino acids: CASSQVETRTQYF. The CDR3 nucleotides read TGTGCCAGCAGCCAAGTTGAGACGAGAACCCAGTACTTC.

This clonotype has at least ten counts. The CDR3 DNA reads TGCAGTGCTAGGTCGCAGGGGATCGCTGAAGCTTTCTTT. It codes for CSARSQGIAEAFF. The V call is TRBV20-1, the J call TRBJ1-1; possibly TRBD1 for D (6 bases). The CDR3 consists of 13 residues. V lost 3 bases, J lost 6 bases, and 14 bases lay in between. The germline CDR1 and CDR2 sequences are DFQATT and SNEGSKA (reference sequence).

This clonotype was counted at least ten times. The chain joins TRBV2 to TRBJ2-6, with 9 bases matching TRBD1. The germline V gene encodes CDR1 SNHLY and CDR2 FYNNEI. V shed 3 bases and J 3 bases; nucleotides not matched to a gene: 9. This CDR3 spans 18 amino acids. The CDR3 protein is CASSDRTGVVFGANVLTF. The CDR3 DNA follows: TGTGCCAGCAGTGACCGGACAGGGGTCGTCTTTGGGGCCAACGTCCTGACTTTC.

V usage is TRBV6-2 or TRBV6-3 and J usage is TRBJ2-3, with a weak D call TRBD2 (5 bases). This CDR3 region has 16 residues. Trimming cost V 6 bases and J 0 bases, with 16 bases left between them. Germline lookup yields CDR1 MNHEY and CDR2 SVGEGT. This chain's CDR3 is CASRRGNSPSTDTQYF. CDR3 nucleotide sequence: TGTGCCAGCAGACGAGGGAACTCTCCTAGCACAGATACGCAGTATTTT.

This clonotype was detected a few times. This chain joins TRBV3-1 and TRBJ2-7; TRBD2 aligns across 11 bases. V shed 4 bases, J shed 7 bases, and the junction held 9 bases outside the gene matches. Germline values: CDR1 LGHDT, CDR2 YNNKEL (reference sequence). This CDR3 is 15 amino acids long. The CDR3 here is CASSLSLAGVEEQYF. CDR3 DNA: TGTGCCAGCAGCCTCTCACTAGCGGGAGTCGAGGAGCAGTACTTC.

This chain links TRBV7-9 with TRBJ1-1; D is possibly TRBD1 (6 bases). Trimming stripped 1 base from V and 0 bases from J, with 12 bases between. The CDR3 totals 16 residues. Germline V gene lookup returns CDR1 SEHNR and CDR2 FQNEAQ (reference sequence). The CDR3 protein is CASSLGGGLVNTEAFF. CDR3 bases: TGTGCCAGCAGCTTAGGCGGGGGGCTCGTGAACACTGAAGCTTTCTTT. The whole variable domain, filled in from reference TRBV7-9 and TRBJ1-1, reads DTGVSQNPRHKITKRGQNVTFRCDPISEHNRLYWYRQTLGQGPEFLTYFQNEAQLEKSRLLSDRFSAERPKGSFSTLEIQRTEQGDSAMYLCASSLGGGLVNTEAFFGQGTRLTVV.

Points on this clonotype: A read error may explain this, as a much larger clone is one base away. J is TRBJ1-2 and V is TRBV7-2; possible D gene TRBD1, 6 bases. The CDR3 runs to 17 residues. Trimming took 4 bases from V and 0 from J, leaving 18 bases between them. CDR1 and CDR2 from the germline V gene are SGHTA and FQGNSA. CDR3 DNA sequence: TGTGCCAGCAGCTCCGGGGGACACAGCACCTCTAACTATGGCTACACCTTC. Protein: CASSSGGHSTSNYGYTF.

This clonotype was seen repeatedly, ten times or more. The chain uses TRBV6-5 and TRBJ1-1, with unresolved D. V lost 2 bases, J lost 8 bases, and 12 bases lay in between. The V gene's germline CDR1 is MNHEY and CDR2 SVGAGI. CDR3 size: 13 residues. CDR3 residues: CASSYGRRSEAFF. The CDR3 bases are TGTGCCAGCAGTTACGGCAGGCGAAGCGAAGCTTTCTTT.

There are many counts of this clonotype. This chain links TRBV5-1 with TRBJ1-2; 10 bases are a match to TRBD1. CDR1 is SGHRS and CDR2 is YFSETQ in the germline V gene. V lost 2 bases to trimming and J lost 3 bases; unmatched junction nucleotides: 1. The CDR3 runs 14 residues. The CDR3 DNA follows: TGCGCCAGCAGCTTTGGGACAGGGGACTATGGCTACACCTTC. Its protein product is CASSFGTGDYGYTF.

The CDR3 nucleotides are TGTGCCATCAGTGAGCGCGGGGTCCAAGAGACCCAGTACTTC. It is translated as CAISERGVQETQYF. The rearrangement links TRBV10-3 to TRBJ2-5; possible D gene TRBD2, 6 bases. Germline CDR1 reads ENHRY; CDR2 reads SYGVKD. The CDR3 length is 14 residues. V shed 2 bases and J shed 1 base, with 8 bases lying between them.

This clonotype has only a few counts. The chain employs TRBV18 and TRBJ2-1; D gene uncertain. The V gene lost 3 bases and the J gene lost 10 bases, with 7 bases spanning the gap. This CDR3 is built from 11 residues. Germline V gene lookup returns CDR1 KGHSH and CDR2 LQKENI. This chain's CDR3 is CASSPEREQFF. The CDR3 DNA sequence: TGTGCCAGCTCACCGGAAAGAGAGCAGTTCTTC.

Comment on this clonotype: This may arise from a read error, as a much more abundant clone is one base away. The chain recombines TRBV24-1 with TRBJ2-2; no reliable D call. The germline gives CDR1 KGHDR, CDR2 SFDVKD. This CDR3 is built from 14 residues. The CDR3 coding sequence is TGTGCCACTGCCGGCAGAGCGAACGCCGGGGAGCTGTTTTTT. Protein product: CATAGRANAGELFF.

The chain combines TRBV27 with TRBJ1-1, with unresolved D. Trimming shortened V by 2 bases and J by 5 bases, and 12 bases separated the two germline ends. This CDR3 comprises 14 residues. Germline CDR1 and CDR2: MNHEY and SMNVEV (reference sequence). CDR3 sequence reads: CASSLQAGRTEAFF. In DNA, the CDR3 is TGTGCCAGCAGTTTACAAGCTGGACGAACTGAAGCTTTCTTT.

The chain uses TRBV3-1 and TRBJ2-7; 10 bases agree with TRBD2. V gave up 0 bases and J gave up 4 bases; unmatched junction bases: 3. Per germline, CDR1 LGHDT and CDR2 YNNKEL (reference sequence). This CDR3 comprises 15 residues. The DNA of the CDR3 is TGTGCCAGCAGCCAAGAACTAGCGGGGAATTACGAGCAGTACTTC. Translation: CASSQELAGNYEQYF.

This clonotype was picked up many times. The chain recombines TRBV3-2 with TRBJ2-7; TRBD1, the D gene given by the table, was not confirmed from the DNA. TRBV3-2 is a pseudogene locus. This CDR3 has 15 amino acids. The CDR3 spells CASSLGQETSYEQYF. For the CDR3, the DNA is TGTGCCAGCAGCCTGGGACAGGAGACCTCCTACGAGCAGTACTTC.

The chain joins TRBV6-1 to TRBJ2-7, with D tentatively TRBD1 (6 bases). With 5 bases removed from V and 3 bases from J, the gap between germline ends came to 17 bases. Germline assignment: CDR1 MNHNS and CDR2 SASEGT. The CDR3 spans 15 residues. The CDR3: CASSQRDTQFYEQYF. The CDR3 DNA reads as TGTGCCAGCAGTCAACGGGACACTCAATTCTACGAGCAGTACTTC.

This clonotype was recorded a few times. DNA of the CDR3: TGTGCCAGCAGTTACGACAGGGGGCCCGGTCAGCCCCAGCATTTT. It specifies CASSYDRGPGQPQHF. The rearrangement uses TRBV6-2 or TRBV6-3 and TRBJ1-5, with 10 bases aligning to TRBD1. The CDR3 sequence is 15 residues long. Germline V gene lookup returns CDR1 MNHEY and CDR2 SVGEGT. The V and J ends lost 2 bases and 6 bases, in that order; junction bases with no gene match: 4.

This clonotype was counted at least ten times. CDR3 protein: CASTRSRNTEAFF. CDR3 DNA: TGTGCCAGCACCCGAAGCCGAAACACTGAAGCTTTCTTT. This chain joins TRBV11-2 and TRBJ1-1, with D unresolved. V lost 7 bases to trimming and J lost 2 bases, with 11 bases between them. The CDR3 is 13 residues long. Germline CDR1 SGHAT, CDR2 FQNNGV.

V gene TRBV18 combines with J gene TRBJ1-2; no clear D gene. With 4 bases removed from V and 7 bases from J, the gap between germline ends came to 10 bases. The CDR3 runs to 12 residues. Germline CDR1 and CDR2: KGHSH and LQKENI. As DNA, the CDR3 is TGTGCCAGCTCACTCTCTGACCGTGGCTACACCTTC. Protein product: CASSLSDRGYTF.

This chain connects TRBV14 to TRBJ2-1; possibly TRBD2 for D (5 bases). The CDR3 is 14 residues long. Deletions cut 1 base from V and 9 bases from J, with 13 bases between. Germline V CDR1 and CDR2: SGHDN, FVKESK. The CDR3 sequence: CASSQVNSEGEQFF. DNA of the CDR3: TGTGCCAGCAGCCAAGTGAACTCCGAGGGTGAGCAGTTCTTC.

This clonotype has only a few counts. The J gene is TRBJ2-4, the V gene TRBV3-1, with D uncertain. Germline V gene lookup returns CDR1 LGHDT and CDR2 YNNKEL (reference sequence). The V end was cut by 1 base, the J end by 0 bases, with 10 bases between. This CDR3 has 16 amino acids. The CDR3 DNA sequence: TGTGCCAGCAGCCAAGGAAGTTATGGAGCCAAAAACATTCAGTACTTC. Its protein is CASSQGSYGAKNIQYF.

There are a few counts of this clonotype. The genes are TRBV28 and TRBJ1-5, with D maybe TRBD1 (5 bases). Trimming pared 1 base from V and 4 bases from J, leaving 11 bases between. The CDR3 covers 15 residues. CDR1 is MDHEN and CDR2 is SYDVKM in the germline V gene. Here the CDR3 DNA reads TGTGCCAGCAGTTTATTATCCGGGACTAATCAGCCCCAGCATTTT. Its protein product is CASSLLSGTNQPQHF.

This clonotype was detected a few times. The gene calls are TRBV5-1 and TRBJ2-1, with 9 bases aligning to TRBD2. Unmatched junction bases numbered 6, after V lost 4 bases and J lost 4 bases. The CDR3 runs to 15 residues. Germline V CDR1 and CDR2: SGHRS, YFSETQ. In nucleotides, the CDR3 is TGCGCCAGCAGCCGAGCGGGAGGTTTTTACAATGAGCAGTTCTTC. Encoded protein: CASSRAGGFYNEQFF.

This clonotype was detected only a few times. V gene TRBV2 combines with J gene TRBJ2-1; D is unresolved. V lost 7 bases and J lost 5, with 6 bases in between. Germline V gene data show CDR1 as SNHLY and CDR2 as FYNNEI. This CDR3 has 11 amino acids. The CDR3 region has the DNA TGTGCCAGCACCAACAACAATGAGCAGTTCTTC. Translation: CASTNNNEQFF.

The V gene is TRBV19, the J gene TRBJ2-7, with D tentatively TRBD1 (8 bases). The V gene lost 5 bases and the J gene lost 4 bases, with 21 bases spanning the gap. The CDR3 is made up of 16 amino acids. CDR1 is LNHDA, CDR2 SQIVND, per germline (reference sequence). The CDR3 here is CASSAVGLQGGYEQYF. DNA for the CDR3: TGTGCCAGTAGTGCCGTGGGTCTACAGGGGGGGTACGAGCAGTACTTC.

With respect to this clonotype: Since a much larger clone is just one base distant, this may be a read error. This chain connects TRBV3-1 to TRBJ2-3; no definite D call. Germline CDR1 is LGHDT and CDR2 is YNNKEL (reference sequence). The V and J ends lost 3 bases and 0 bases respectively, with 1 base between them. The CDR3 sequence is 12 residues long. The CDR3 DNA reads TGTGCCAGCAGCCATAGCACAGATACGCAGTATTTT. It codes for CASSHSTDTQYF.

This clonotype was recorded once. CDR3 sequence: CASTLRSRINYGYTF. CDR3 coding DNA: TGTGCCAGTACCCTGAGGTCGAGAATTAACTATGGCTACACCTTC. This sequence joins TRBV19 and TRBJ1-2; D not certain. Germline CDR1 and CDR2: LNHDA and SQIVND (reference sequence). CDR3 size: 15 residues. V lost 7 bases and J 1 base, leaving 16 bases between the germline ends.

The J gene is TRBJ1-6, the V gene TRBV5-1; weak D call: TRBD1 (5 bases). Germline V CDR1 and CDR2: SGHRS, YFSETQ. V shed 3 bases and J shed 7 bases, with 17 bases lying between them. This CDR3 spans 16 amino acids. The CDR3 DNA is TGCGCCAGCAGCTCTCGAGACCCAGGGCGAAATTCACCCCTCCACTTT. It codes for CASSSRDPGRNSPLHF.

There are many counts of this clonotype. V usage is TRBV24-1 and J usage is TRBJ2-1; 7 positions match TRBD2. The length of the CDR3 is 13 residues. V was clipped by 9 bases and J by 5 bases; unmatched bases: 6. Germline lookup yields CDR1 KGHDR and CDR2 SFDVKD. CDR3 coding DNA: TGTGCCACCTCAGCGGGAAGCGACAATGAGCAGTTCTTC. Translation gives CATSAGSDNEQFF.

The gene calls are TRBV11-2 and TRBJ2-7, with D perhaps matching TRBD1 (5 bases). CDR3 length: 13 amino acids. V lost 2 bases and J lost 6, with 11 bases in between. The germline CDR1 and CDR2 sequences are SGHAT and FQNNGV. The CDR3, as DNA: TGTGCCAGCAGCTTAAATGAACAGGTCGAGCAGTACTTC. This translates into CASSLNEQVEQYF.

The V call is TRBV27, the J call TRBJ2-7; 8 bases map to TRBD1. Germline V gene lookup returns CDR1 MNHEY and CDR2 SMNVEV (reference sequence). The CDR3 is 13 amino acids. With V trimmed by 10 bases and J by 5 bases, 10 bases remained unmatched. The CDR3 DNA reads TGTGCCACTGAAGGACAGGGCGAACACGAGCAGTACTTC. It encodes CATEGQGEHEQYF.